This TCR beta chain was identified in a study of T cell responses to AZD1222 COVID-19 vaccine (dated by TCRdb to about 2021). About the investigation overall: AZD1222 recipients with second doses at about 4 weeks or about 12 weeks were pooled, because spike-specific TCR depth and breadth did not differ between schedules. TCR sequencing covered approximately 230 trial participants: 207 given two doses of AZD1222 and 26 given two doses of MenACWY control vaccine. Enrollment into the trials was organized by age into subgroups of 18-55, 56-69 and 70-plus years, and those subgroups contained roughly 140, 27 and 60 TCR-sequenced participants, respectively.

The CDR3 regions of human TCRbeta chains were subjected to immunosequencing. Turning to the authors' computational methods: Repertoire TCRs were matched against a reference library of SARS-CoV-2-specific TCRs generated with the MIRA antigen-specificity platform. Breadth meant the fraction of unique TCRs that were SARS-CoV-2-associated, whereas depth meant the fraction of total T cells that were SARS-CoV-2-associated. Using the MIRA data, each spike-specific TCR was assigned both to the spike region to which the TCR was reactive and to a CD4 or CD8 class. Log10-transformed breadth and depth values were compared by one-way ANOVA with Sidak's multiple comparisons tests. TCRdb retrieved this table from immuneACCESS and kept in-frame rearrangements only. Not all clones are present; in checked studies, unresolved V genes account for under half, and no reason is known for the remainder. That table gives V, J and clone size, and the DNA gave D and trimming. Recorded for this sample are 180,000 or so clones; approximately 86% of them occurred a single time. The ten top clones hold around 8% of the sample.

Comments on this clone: This receptor's antigen is unknown. Base qualities are not provided; no much larger clone lies one nucleotide away.

The intended sense of this specimen's time point label: baseline before first vaccination. Samples from vaccinated people were obtained from the UK trials COV001 and COV002, which included a single-blind randomized controlled phase 2/3 trial of AZD1222 (ChAdOx1 nCoV-19) in healthy adults. For TCRbeta chain sequencing, PBMC samples from trial participants were taken at day 0 and at day 28 after the second dose. Here is what the overall study found, with its caveats: Conclusions about previously exposed vaccinees are limited, since just 6 or 7 AZD1222 recipients were seropositive for SARS-CoV-2 at baseline. In the small 56-69-year group, the increase in depth fell short of significance, most likely because of low power. No day 14 peak-response samples were available, so repertoires were characterized only after the peak T cell response. Participants were mostly white British, with more females than males. The authors suggested clonal diversity may have been underestimated. A significant rise in spike-specific TCR breadth and depth was observed after two AZD1222 doses relative to day 0 and relative to MenACWY recipients. Reportedly, almost half of the unique spike-specific TCRs recognized epitopes lying outside the regions that are mutated in the B.1.351 and B.1.1.7 variants. The vaccine-associated CD4 TCRs covered the entire spike protein, and the dominant responses fell in regions 160-218 and 743-854.

The junction shows trimming of 0 bases on V and 5 bases on J, plus 16 bases between the germline ends. CDR3 length: 16 amino acids, cysteine to phenylalanine. The entry retains the CDR3 DNA only, 48 bases that are in frame from base 1. The germline V gene sets CDR1 to SGDLS and CDR2 to YYNGEE. The chain uses TRBV9 and TRBJ2-3; no D gene is confidently identified. The material was peripheral blood, obtained on day 0 of AZD1222 vaccination. The clonotype originates from an adult in good health. CDR3 loop: CASSVVPTPVGDTQYF. DNA sequence: TGTGCCAGCAGCGTAGTTCCGACCCCCGTTGGAGATACGCAGTATTTT.